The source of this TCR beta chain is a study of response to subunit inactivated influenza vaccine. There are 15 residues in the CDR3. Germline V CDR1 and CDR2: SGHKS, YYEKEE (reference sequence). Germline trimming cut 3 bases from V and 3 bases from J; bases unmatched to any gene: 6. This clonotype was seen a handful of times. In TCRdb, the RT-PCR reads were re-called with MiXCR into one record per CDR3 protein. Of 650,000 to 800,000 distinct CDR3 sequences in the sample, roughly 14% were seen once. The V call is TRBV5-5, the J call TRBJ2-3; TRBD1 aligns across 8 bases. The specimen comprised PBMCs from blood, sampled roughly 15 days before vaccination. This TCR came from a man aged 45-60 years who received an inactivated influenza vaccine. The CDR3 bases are TGTGCCAGCAGCTCTCGGACAGGGAGGACAGATACGCAGTATTTT. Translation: CASSSRTGRTDTQYF. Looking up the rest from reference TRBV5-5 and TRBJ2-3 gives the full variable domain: DAGVTQSPTHLIKTRGQQVTLRCSPISGHKSVSWYQQVLGQGPQFIFQYYEKEERGRGNFPDRFSARQFPNYSSELNVNALLLGDSALYLCASSSRTGRTDTQYFGPGTRLTVL.